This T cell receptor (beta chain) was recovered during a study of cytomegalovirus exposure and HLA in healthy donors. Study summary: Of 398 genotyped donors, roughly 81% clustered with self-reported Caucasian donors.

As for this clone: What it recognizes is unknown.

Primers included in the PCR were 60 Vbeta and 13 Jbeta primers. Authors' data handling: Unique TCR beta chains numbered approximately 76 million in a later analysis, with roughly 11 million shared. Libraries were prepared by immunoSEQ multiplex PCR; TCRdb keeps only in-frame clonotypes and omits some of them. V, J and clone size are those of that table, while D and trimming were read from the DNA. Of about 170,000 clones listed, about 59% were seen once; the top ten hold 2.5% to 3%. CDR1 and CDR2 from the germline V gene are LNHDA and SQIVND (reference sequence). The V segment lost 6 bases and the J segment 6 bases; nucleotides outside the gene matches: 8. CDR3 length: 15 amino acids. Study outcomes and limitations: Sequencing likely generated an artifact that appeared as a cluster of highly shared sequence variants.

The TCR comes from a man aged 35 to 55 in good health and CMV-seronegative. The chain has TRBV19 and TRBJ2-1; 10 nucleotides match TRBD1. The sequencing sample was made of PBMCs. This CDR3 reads CASRLRQGATNEQFF. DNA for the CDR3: TGTGCCAGTAGATTGAGACAGGGGGCTACCAATGAGCAGTTCTTC.